The 10 T cell receptor beta chains in this list originate from one sample, sequenced in a study of monozygotic twins with inflammatory bowel disease. TCRdb reprocessed the 5' RACE reads and reports one entry per CDR3 protein, with no DNA. The sample totals nearly 450,000 distinct CDR3 sequences. The sample consisted of blood. All receptors derive from a human donor with ulcerative colitis or Crohn's disease, or a healthy co-twin of an affected twin (not recorded which).

The V call is TRBV21-1, the J call TRBJ1-2; the TCRdb D gene call, TRBD1, has no DNA to confirm it. TRBV21-1 is a listed pseudogene. This CDR3 has 16 residues. CDR3 protein: CASSKAAVDTLYGYTF.

V usage is TRBV28 and J usage is TRBJ2-7; TCRdb lists TRBD1, though no DNA is available to test this call. The germline V gene encodes CDR1 MDHEN and CDR2 SYDVKM. This CDR3 spans 12 amino acids. The CDR3 region is CASSLVGLEQYF.

The V call is TRBV5-6, the J call TRBJ2-3. The CDR3 has 13 amino acids. CDR1 is SGHDT, CDR2 YYEEEE, per germline. This CDR3 reads CASSHWNADTQYF. Together with reference TRBV5-6 and TRBJ2-3, the CDR3 gives the full variable domain: DAGVTQSPTHLIKTRGQQVTLRCSPKSGHDTVSWYQQALGQGPQFIFQYYEEEERQRGNFPDRFSGHQFPNYSSELNVNALLLGDSALYLCASSHWNADTQYFGPGTRLTVL.

The CDR3 region is CSARGTGTGNTPYEQYF. The V gene is TRBV20-1, the J gene TRBJ2-7; TCRdb returns TRBD1, unconfirmable since there is no DNA. This CDR3 is 17 amino acids long. CDR1 and CDR2 (germline): DFQATT, SNEGSKA (reference sequence).

The genes are TRBV28 and TRBJ2-7; TCRdb returns TRBD1, unconfirmable since there is no DNA. Germline CDR1 reads MDHEN; CDR2 reads SYDVKM. This CDR3 comprises 14 residues. This CDR3 is CASSLDRVTYEQYF.

The V and J genes are TRBV12-3 or TRBV12-4 and TRBJ1-6; the D call from TCRdb, TRBD1, cannot be confirmed without DNA. CDR3 length: 16 residues. This chain's CDR3 is CASSMGAPTRNSPLHF.

The rearrangement links TRBV7-6 to TRBJ2-1; TCRdb selects TRBD2, and the lack of DNA leaves this call unchecked. The length of the CDR3 is 15 residues. CDR1 and CDR2 from the germline V gene are SGHVS and FNYEAQ. CDR3 amino acids: CASSLAESPNNEQFF.

CDR3 sequence reads: CASSQGVERFNEKLFF. The chain links TRBV4-1 to TRBJ1-4. CDR1 and CDR2 (germline): MGHRA, YSYEKL. The CDR3 sequence is 16 residues long.

The rearrangement uses TRBV5-1 and TRBJ1-1; the D call from TCRdb, TRBD1, cannot be confirmed without DNA. CDR1 is SGHRS, CDR2 YFSETQ, per germline. CDR3 length equals 16 residues. CDR3 protein: CASSPPGQGVDTEAFF.

The chain employs TRBV6-2 or TRBV6-3 and TRBJ1-1; TCRdb selects TRBD1, and the lack of DNA leaves this call unchecked. The germline CDR1 and CDR2 sequences are MNHEY and SVGEGT. The CDR3 totals 15 residues. This chain's CDR3 is CASSPLGQGNTEAFF.